This T cell receptor (beta chain) came from a study of identical twins. General study findings and limits: For monozygotic twins, models underestimated out-of-frame TCR alpha sharing.

One entry per CDR3 protein, called by TCRdb with MiXCR from the 5' RACE reads. The repertoire holds fewer than 900,000 distinct CDR3 sequences, with 15% to 20% as singletons. This clonotype was counted ten times or more. Its antigen remains unidentified. Germline V gene lookup returns CDR1 DFQATT and CDR2 SNEGSKA (reference sequence). This CDR3 comprises 19 residues. V shed 0 bases and J 7 bases; nucleotides not matched to a gene: 18. The same sample was also used in a study of T cells expressing NK-cell markers.

The sequenced sample consisted of PBMCs. The gene calls are TRBV20-1 and TRBJ2-1; 10 bases align to TRBD2. This sequence was found in a woman under 30 in good health. CDR3 residues: CSARDKPKNSGRLGNEQFF. CDR3 sequence (DNA): TGCAGTGCTAGAGACAAACCTAAAAATAGCGGGAGGTTGGGGAATGAGCAGTTCTTC.